This note documents a single TCR beta chain sequence. As yet, its antigen is unknown. The sample originates from a study of shared clonotypes between healthy human individuals. At the level of the study: Used for every donor were three CD4 naive, three CD4 memory, two CD8 naive and one CD8 memory plate. The study, taken as a whole, reports: Only blood samples were collected, and tissue repertoires likely differ.

Germline V lookup: CDR1 SNHLY, CDR2 FYNNEI. The CDR3 totals 17 residues. V shed 0 bases, J shed 3 bases, and the junction held 4 bases outside the gene matches. The protocol was immunoSEQ multiplex PCR, while the TCRdb copy is restricted to in-frame clones and leaves out a portion. The sample yields more than 2,000,000 clones, just over 90% seen once. This sequence was found in a young man in good health. Sequencing input: naive CD4+ T cells sorted from blood. Indicated subset: CD45RA+ positively selected. The rearrangement joins TRBV2 to TRBJ1-4; 10 bases match TRBD1. CDR3 sequence: CASSEATGGRANEKLFF. The DNA for the CDR3 is TGTGCCAGCAGTGAAGCGACAGGGGGCAGGGCTAATGAAAAACTGTTTTTT. Complete variable domain (other parts from reference TRBV2 and TRBJ1-4): EPEVTQTPSHQVTQMGQEVILRCVPISNHLYFYWYRQILGQKVEFLVSFYNNEISEKSEIFDDQFSVERPDGSNFTLKIRSTKLEDSAMYFCASSEATGGRANEKLFFGSGTQLSVL.